The T cell receptor (beta chain) described here comes from a study of shared clonotypes between healthy human individuals. The method was immunoSEQ multiplex PCR; TCRdb's version includes in-frame clones alone and lacks a portion of them. The sample holds nearly 1,000,000 clones, over 75% seen once. CDR1 MDHEN and CDR2 SYDVKM come from the germline V gene. The V end was cut by 2 bases, the J end by 1 base, with 6 bases between. The CDR3 sequence is 14 residues long. This sequence joins TRBV28 and TRBJ1-5; D is ambiguous. This TCR was recovered from a man younger than 35 in good health. The source material was memory CD4+ T cells sorted from blood. Subset: CD45RA-negative fraction. CDR3 sequence (DNA): TGTGCCAGCAGTTTAGCGGTGAGCAATCAGCCCCAGCATTTT. This codes for CASSLAVSNQPQHF.